The clone carrying this T cell receptor beta chain was seen ten or more times. Germline assignment: CDR1 LGHNA and CDR2 YNFKEQ. CDR3 length: 15 residues. Germline trimming cut 5 bases from V and 5 bases from J; bases unmatched to any gene: 7. The sample belongs to a study of early T cells in non-severe SARS-CoV-2 infection. One entry per CDR3 protein, called by TCRdb with MiXCR from the 5' RACE reads. The sample has about 56,000 distinct CDR3 sequences; 10% to 15% are singletons. The sequencing sample was made of whole blood. This chain connects TRBV4-2 to TRBJ1-4, with 8 positions matching TRBD1. This clonotype was obtained from an adult who was a healthcare worker with PCR-confirmed SARS-CoV-2 infection or an uninfected control (not recorded which). The CDR3 protein is CASSRTGSGNEKLFF. The CDR3 region has the DNA TGTGCCAGCAGCAGGACAGGGTCTGGGAATGAAAAACTGTTTTTT.